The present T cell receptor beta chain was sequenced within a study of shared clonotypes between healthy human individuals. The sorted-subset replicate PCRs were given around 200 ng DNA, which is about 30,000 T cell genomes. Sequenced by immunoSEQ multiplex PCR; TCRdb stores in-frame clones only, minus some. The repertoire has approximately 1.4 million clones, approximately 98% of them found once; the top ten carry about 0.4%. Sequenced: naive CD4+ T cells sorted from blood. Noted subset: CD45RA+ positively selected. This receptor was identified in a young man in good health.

The CDR3 DNA follows: TGCGCCAGCAGTCGGGCAGGGCAAGAGACCCAGTACTTC. Translating it yields CASSRAGQETQYF. The chain uses TRBV5-1 and TRBJ2-5, with TRBD1 as a possible D gene (5 bases). Germline V gene lookup returns CDR1 SGHRS and CDR2 YFSETQ. The CDR3 spans 13 residues. V was pared by 5 bases and J by 2 bases, with 10 bases between.